The text below deals with one TCR beta chain. It lacks a known antigen. No base quality information exists; no much larger clone differs at one position. The data derive from a study of cytomegalovirus exposure and HLA in healthy donors listed by TCRdb under 2017. At the level of the whole study: According to an earlier analysis of around 600 of the donors, roughly 180 million T cells yielded some 120 million unique TCR beta sequences and less than 300 Gb of sequence data. Roughly 300 gigabases of sequencing data and 78 million or so unique TCR sequences were included in an early release covering 550 to 650 HLA-typed donors. Among the 398 genotyped donors, about 85% belonged to the genetic ancestry cluster associated with self-reported Caucasian donors. The study was designed to test whether signatures of past pathogen exposure could be identified by cataloging public T cell receptors. Using immunosequencing, the study profiled T cell repertoires from some 670 subjects and related those repertoires to cytomegalovirus serostatus. Along with the approximately 700-subject first cohort, a separate validation cohort of roughly 110 different subjects was used. The study combined high-throughput TCR immunosequencing, statistical association of individual TCRs with disease status, and machine learning to predict cytomegalovirus infection status. A later analysis re-analyzed previously published TCR beta repertoires from about 730 donors and added high-resolution HLA genotyping to study TCR occurrence patterns. Rather than using new phenotypic data, the later analysis identified candidate immune exposures from TCR beta sequences and from how often those sequences occurred across donors. To decide whether each TCR beta V gene segment behaved as functional or pseudogenic, an earlier analysis of fewer than 750 of the donors relied on high-throughput TCR beta sequencing. Alongside the repertoire data, information on donor age, sex, ethnicity and CMV serostatus was compiled. A later genetic analysis used genome-wide SNP genotypes for about 60% of the roughly 700 donors, treating that subset as a discovery cohort. Every repertoire in the discovery cohort had been generated on one and the same sequencing platform. Both class I and class II loci were covered by HLA typing, at four-digit resolution. The number of donors typed differed by locus, with about 629-630 for A, B, C, DRB1 and DQB1, around 560 for DQA1, 600 to 610 for DPA1, and some 440 for DPB1. Roughly 5 DR-DQ haplotypes were handled as single units for association and clustering, since linkage in the cohort was strong. Among under 450 genotyped donors of the cohort, an average of about 240,000 unique TCR beta nucleotide sequences were sequenced per donor, 15% to 20% of them non-productive.

The cohort consisted of hundreds of healthy bone marrow donors. All cohort members were sampled while nominally healthy, although unrecorded immune exposures were likely present. The donor was CMV seronegative and was included in the group of approximately 350 seronegative cohort members. A peripheral blood sample was provided by each donor, and peripheral blood mononuclear cells were used for TCR beta sequencing. Genomic DNA extraction from the blood cell samples was performed with the Qiagen DNeasy Blood Extraction Kit. Library preparation was by the immunoSEQ multiplex PCR assay. A mixture of 60 forward primers for TCR Vbeta segments and 13 reverse primers for TCR Jbeta segments was used in the multiplex PCR. The CDR3 region of rearranged TCR beta genes was amplified from genomic DNA with a multiplex PCR assay. The amplified TCR beta libraries were sequenced on the Illumina HiSeq System as 87-base-pair reads. The authors' pipeline ran thus. A later analysis tallied tens of millions of unique TCR beta chains across the 610 or so repertoires, and some 10 million of those chains were shared by two or more donors. A nearest-neighbor algorithm error-corrected the raw reads and collapsed the reads into unique sequences, merging closely related sequences to remove PCR and sequencing errors. Alignment of CDR3 sequences to IMGT reference sequences was used to assign V, D and J gene segments. Each retained sequence needed at least a six-nucleotide match to both a V gene segment and a J gene segment. A rearrangement was called productive if the CDR3 had no stop codons and remained in frame with V and J, and every other rearrangement was called non-productive. CDR3 was defined according to IMGT convention as the region running from the second conserved V-encoded cysteine to the conserved J-encoded phenylalanine. Sequences without an unambiguous match to a single V gene segment were excluded from the earlier analysis of about 600 of the donors. In an earlier analysis of some 590 of the donors, a V segment was called functional when productive rearrangements were above 56.7%, and segregating when the standard deviation between donors exceeded 5%. A statistical classification framework was built to diagnose cytomegalovirus status from the catalog of TCR beta chain sequences. V and J gene assignment, in a later analysis, came from comparing TCR nucleotide sequences with IMGT/GENE-DB human TR gene sequences. A later analysis assigned CDR3 sequences and most-parsimonious VDJ recombination scenarios with the TCRdist pipeline. In a later analysis, every TCR beta chain was defined by the combination of its CDR3 amino acid sequence and its V-gene family, and reads without a unique V-gene family were dropped. A later analysis removed over 500 highly shared, low-generation-probability nucleotide sequences to deal with suspected cross-contamination and a sequencing artifact. In a later analysis, a clonal expansion index was calculated for each public chain from normalized within-repertoire ranks of inferred template counts. In a later analysis, generation probabilities were computed using a VDJ recombination model fitted to out-of-frame rearrangements, and the results were checked against IGoR. In a later analysis, hypergeometric tests were used to score TCR-TCR, TCR-HLA and TCR-CMV co-occurrence, with a repertoire-size bias correction applied to TCR pairs. A later analysis estimated false discovery rates by permuting HLA or CMV assignments 20 times. In a later analysis, co-occurring TCRs were grouped using DBSCAN, with TCRdist sequence similarity added in when clustering inside HLA-allele-positive subsets. Repertoires with fewer than 30,000 or more than 120,000 public chains, plus five repertoires with anomalous nucleotide sharing, were excluded from co-occurrence clustering. TCRdb took over this immuneACCESS table, retaining in-frame rearrangements with V and J assigned. Such tables are incomplete; in checked studies, under half of the missing clones stem from an unresolved V gene, and the remainder is unexplained. Clone size and the V and J calls come from that table; the DNA yielded D and trimming. The sample includes 200,000 or so clones, with over 70% observed a single time. Of the sample, approximately 3.8% is held by the ten largest clones.

The CDR3 holds 15 amino acids from the cysteine to the phenylalanine. The only DNA kept is the CDR3, 45 bases in frame from the first base. V sheds 6 bases and J sheds 8 bases, leaving 22 bases between their ends. CDR1 and CDR2, looked up from the germline V gene, are MNHEY and SVGAGI. General conclusions and limits of the study: Roughly uniform sequencing depth across donors was assumed in presence/absence analyses, although this assumption may not hold. The study gave a list of 150 to 200 TCR beta chains associated with cytomegalovirus. Assigning TCR associations to individual alleles was difficult when HLA alleles, especially DR and DQ, strongly co-occurred. HLA typing was unavailable for some donors at each locus, so association tests used only the typed subset. According to a later analysis, most CMV-associated TCR beta chains appeared to be HLA-restricted, and the HLA associations seemed to be driven largely by CMV exposure. The earlier analysis of about 600 of the donors excluded seventeen rarely observed V segments, including chromosome 9 orphons, because counts were too low. At a false discovery rate of 0.05, a later analysis linked under 20,000 TCR beta sequences to specific HLA alleles. According to a later analysis, TCR association rates differed among HLA loci, with DRB1 alleles showing the most associated TCRs and HLA-C alleles showing the fewest. Most TCR sequences were observed very rarely across donors, whereas some public TCRs were present in many individuals. Compared with equally common non-associated chains, HLA-associated TCR beta chains in a later analysis were more clonally expanded and had lower generation probabilities. The sequencing pipeline was judged likely to have produced a cluster of highly shared sequence variants as a technical artifact. In vitro tests confirmed that three of the cytomegalovirus-associated TCR beta chains recognize cytomegalovirus antigens. A further reported finding was that TCR beta sequences accurately predicted the HLA-A and HLA-B alleles for most subjects in the first cohort. The classifier was reported to diagnose cytomegalovirus status with high specificity and sensitivity in both the original and validation cohorts. A later analysis reported that several top co-occurrence clusters appeared linked to parvovirus B19, influenza, CMV and Epstein-Barr virus. Correlated functional status among segregating V segments might reflect linkage disequilibrium, but an unknown experimental factor could not be ruled out. Broadly in line with IMGT annotations, most TCR beta V segments showed up in productive rearrangements about 87% or about 30% of the time in an earlier analysis of roughly 590 of the donors. In a later genetic analysis, a missense DCLRE1C variant was associated with V-gene and J-gene trimming of TCR beta chains, and the association was replicated in an independent cohort. The cohort was sequenced for TCR beta chains only, and without alpha or paired-chain data the features that could be detected were limited. Some IMGT-functional V segments, including TRBV6-2 and TRBV6-3, could not be distinguished by the 87-base-pair reads and were therefore excluded. Compared with the roughly 710-donor mean, donors in an Asian-associated ancestry cluster had fewer N-insertions in productive TCRs, according to a later genetic analysis. The only immune exposure information available for the cohort was CMV serostatus. It was suggested by the authors that the approach could potentially be generalized to other disease states and immunological phenotypes.

This receptor was taken from a man aged 50-59 years in good health and CMV-seronegative. The rearrangement combines TRBV6-5 with TRBJ1-2; TRBD1 is a possible D gene, resting on 6 matching bases. The specimen was PBMCs. The CDR3 corresponds to CASSRSDSRWGGYTF. In nucleotides, the sequence is TGTGCCAGCAGCCGATCGGACAGTCGGTGGGGGGGCTACACCTTC.